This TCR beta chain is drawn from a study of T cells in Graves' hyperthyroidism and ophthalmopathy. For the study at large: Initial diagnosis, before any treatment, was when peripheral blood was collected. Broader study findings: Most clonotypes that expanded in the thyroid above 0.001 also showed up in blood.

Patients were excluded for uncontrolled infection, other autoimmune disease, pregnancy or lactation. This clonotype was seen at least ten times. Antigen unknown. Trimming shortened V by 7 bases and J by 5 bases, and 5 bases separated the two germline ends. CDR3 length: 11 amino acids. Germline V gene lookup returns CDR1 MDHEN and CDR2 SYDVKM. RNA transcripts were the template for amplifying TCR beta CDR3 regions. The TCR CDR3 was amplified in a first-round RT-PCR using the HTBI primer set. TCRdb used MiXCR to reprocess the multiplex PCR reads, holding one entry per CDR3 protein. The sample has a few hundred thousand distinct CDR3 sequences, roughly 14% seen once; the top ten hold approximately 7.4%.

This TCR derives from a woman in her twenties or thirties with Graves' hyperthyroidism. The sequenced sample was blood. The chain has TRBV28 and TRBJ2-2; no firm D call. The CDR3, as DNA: TGTGCCAGCAAGCGAACCGGGGAGCTGTTTTTT. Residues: CASKRTGELFF.